This T cell receptor beta chain comes out of a study of vaccination and CD4 T cells after COVID-19. Study conclusions and caveats: Recorded median SARS-CoV-2-reactive clonotype numbers increased from around 20 to 38 without reaching significance.

Cultured CD4+ T cell DNA underwent sequencing with the Oncomine TCR Beta short-read assay. MiXCR, applied by TCRdb to the PCR reads, yields one record per CDR3 protein. The data show 7,000 to 9,000 distinct CDR3 sequences, about three quarters seen once. V gave up 4 bases and J gave up 0 bases; unmatched junction bases: 6. CDR3 size: 15 residues. Germline CDR1 reads DFQATT; CDR2 reads SNEGSKA (reference sequence). Treatment in this sample: roughly nine-day PBMC culture with coronavirus spike peptide pools or control peptides (ViraFEST assay). ViraFEST sequenced TCRs after peptide-pool expansion of antigen-specific T cells. With respect to this clonotype: Its antigen remains unknown.

The receptor was isolated from a human donor who had recovered from COVID-19. The rearrangement joins TRBV20-1 to TRBJ2-5, with TRBD2 matching over 9 bases. The sample was CD4+ T cells from blood, cultured in vitro. The CDR3 reads CSANGGGGYQETQYF. CDR3 in DNA: TGCAGTGCTAACGGCGGGGGGGGGTACCAAGAGACCCAGTACTTC.